The 15 T cell receptor beta chains below come from one sample, sequenced in a study. The sorted Tregs were CD4+CD25+CD127-/low cells. One entry per CDR3 protein results from TCRdb running MiXCR on the 5' RACE reads. The profile covers under 65,000 distinct CDR3 sequences, with 20% appearing a single time and 2.5% to 4% taken by the ten largest. Sequenced input: tumor-infiltrating Tregs sorted from the breast tumor. Receptors originate from a female donor with breast cancer.

This clonotype was seen at least ten times. V and J are TRBV2 and TRBJ1-2; D uncertain. Germline V gives CDR1 SNHLY, CDR2 FYNNEI. The CDR3 extends over 13 amino acids. Trimming removed 6 bases at V and 4 bases at J, with 12 bases between. CDR3 bases: TGTGCCAGCAGGGTTGACACCTTCTATGGCTACACCTTC. This translates into CASRVDTFYGYTF.

The chain joins TRBV7-3 to TRBJ2-1; D gene uncertain. The CDR3 is made up of 13 amino acids. V lost 5 bases and J lost 4, with 9 bases in between. Germline assignment: CDR1 SGHTA and CDR2 FQGTGA. CDR3 coding DNA: TGTGCCAGCAGCCCGGACGGATACAATGAGCAGTTCTTC. Translating it yields CASSPDGYNEQFF.

To note about this clonotype: Since a much larger clone is just one base distant, this may be a read error. This CDR3 fails to terminate in the conserved phenylalanine or tryptophan, so it likely reflects a read error. The gene calls are TRBV29-1 and TRBJ2-6, with D possibly called TRBD1 or TRBD2 (5 bases each). The CDR3 contains 16 residues. Germline CDR1 is SQVTM and CDR2 is ANQGSEA. V lost 4 bases and J 2 bases, leaving 15 bases between the germline ends. The CDR3 DNA follows: TGCAGCGTTGCCATTCAGGGAGCCCCTGGGGCCAACGTCCTGACTCTC. Residues: CSVAIQGAPGANVLTL.

The chain recombines TRBV5-1 with TRBJ1-1; 8 positions agree with TRBD1. From germline, CDR1 is SGHRS and CDR2 YFSETQ. J lost 5 bases, V lost 4 bases, and 10 bases had no gene match. The CDR3 length is 15 residues. CDR3 DNA: TGCGCCAGCAGCCCCCGACAGGGGCGGGGGACTGAAGCTTTCTTT. Protein product: CASSPRQGRGTEAFF.

The table lists this clonotype with a few counts. The genes are TRBV7-8 and TRBJ2-2; no reliable D call. V shed 5 bases and J shed 4 bases, with 8 bases lying between them. There are 13 residues in the CDR3. Germline CDR1 and CDR2: SGHVS and FQNEAQ. The CDR3 DNA follows: TGTGCCAGCAGCCGTCAGGTCACCGGGGAGCTGTTTTTT. Translating it yields CASSRQVTGELFF.

The CDR3: CASRRGTRTTNTQYF. In nucleotides, the CDR3 is TGTGCAAGTCGTAGGGGGACTAGAACAACAAATACGCAGTATTTT. The V and J genes are TRBV12-2 and TRBJ2-3; the table's D call of TRBD2 was not tested on the DNA. TRBV12-2 is a pseudogene locus. The CDR3 contains 15 residues.

This clonotype has a handful of counts. V gene TRBV5-1 combines with J gene TRBJ1-1; 9 nucleotides line up with TRBD1. CDR1 and CDR2 (germline): SGHRS, YFSETQ. The V gene end was trimmed by 4 bases and the J gene end by 5 bases; junction bases not matched to a gene: 6. CDR3 length: 14 amino acids. The CDR3 DNA reads as TGCGCCAGCAGCGATACAGGGGGCACGACTGAAGCTTTCTTT. Amino acid sequence: CASSDTGGTTEAFF.

In this sample, this clonotype turned up a few times. J is TRBJ2-1 and V is TRBV9, with a tentative D call TRBD2 (6 bases). The ends were cut back, 0 bases at V and 4 bases at J, with 14 bases in the middle. Germline V CDR1 and CDR2: SGDLS, YYNGEE. This CDR3 is 16 amino acids long. DNA of the CDR3: TGTGCCAGCAGCGTAGGGGTCGGGACTCGGTACAATGAGCAGTTCTTC. This codes for CASSVGVGTRYNEQFF.

This clonotype came up a few times. The rearrangement links TRBV11-2 to TRBJ2-3; 7 bases line up with TRBD2. V gave up 4 bases and J gave up 0 bases; unmatched junction bases: 10. This CDR3 spans 17 amino acids. Germline CDR1 and CDR2: SGHAT and FQNNGV. The CDR3, as DNA: TGTGCCAGCAGCTCAATACGAAAAGCGGGGAGCACAGATACGCAGTATTTT. This gives the protein CASSSIRKAGSTDTQYF.

This clonotype has more than one count but fewer than ten. The chain links TRBV28 to TRBJ2-2, with no clear D. V gave up 4 bases and J gave up 2 bases, with 2 bases separating them. There are 12 residues in the CDR3. Looked up from germline, CDR1 is MDHEN and CDR2 is SYDVKM. CDR3 region: CASSSNTGELFF. The CDR3 DNA reads as TGTGCCAGCAGTTCAAACACCGGGGAGCTGTTTTTT.

This clonotype occurred a few times. CDR3 loop: CAISERGQEGSNQPQHF. CDR3 bases: TGTGCCATCAGTGAGAGGGGACAGGAGGGTAGCAATCAGCCCCAGCATTTT. The chain links TRBV10-3 to TRBJ1-5; 8 bases are shared with TRBD1. The CDR3 is 17 residues long. Losses at the gene ends were 2 bases for V and 0 bases for J; bases not matched to a gene: 6. Germline V lookup: CDR1 ENHRY, CDR2 SYGVKD.

This clonotype has more than one count but fewer than ten. The DNA for the CDR3 is TGTGCCAGCAGCGTCTCCCCGACAGGGAGTCACGGGGAGCTGTTTTTT. It is translated as CASSVSPTGSHGELFF. This rearrangement joins TRBV9 to TRBJ2-2, with 7 bases fitting TRBD1. The CDR3 runs to 16 residues. V lost 2 bases, J lost 7 bases, and 11 bases stayed unmatched. CDR1 is SGDLS, CDR2 YYNGEE, per germline.

The chain is built from TRBV7-6 and TRBJ2-5; weak D call: TRBD2 (5 bases). Trimming cost V 4 bases and J 5 bases, with 23 bases left between them. The germline V gene has CDR1 SGHVS and CDR2 FNYEAQ. CDR3 length equals 17 residues. This CDR3 reads CASSSRFLETREETQYF. CDR3 sequence (DNA): TGTGCCAGCAGCTCCCGGTTCCTCGAAACGAGGGAGGAGACCCAGTACTTC.

This clonotype has at least ten counts. The gene calls are TRBV10-3 and TRBJ2-5; D remains ambiguous. Trimming stripped 3 bases from V and 3 bases from J, with 8 bases between. In germline, CDR1 is ENHRY, CDR2 SYGVKD. The CDR3 extends over 13 amino acids. CDR3 bases: TGTGCCATCAGTGAAATACCCGAAGAGACCCAGTACTTC. This gives the protein CAISEIPEETQYF.

In its sample, this clonotype was seen many times. The chain is built from TRBV5-1 and TRBJ2-1; 7 nucleotides match TRBD2. This CDR3 is 14 amino acids long. Trimming took 0 bases from V and 5 from J; bases not matched to a gene: 2. The germline CDR1 and CDR2 sequences are SGHRS and YFSETQ. CDR3 protein: CASSLEGLNNEQFF. CDR3 DNA sequence: TGCGCCAGCAGCTTGGAGGGACTAAACAATGAGCAGTTCTTC.